This T cell receptor beta chain was identified in a study of blood T cell repertoires in COVID-19. TCRdb keeps only in-frame clones here, not all; method: immunoSEQ multiplex PCR. Here the sample spans hundreds of thousands of clones, roughly 85% being singletons. The CDR3 runs to 14 residues. V was cut by 4 bases and J by 8 bases, with 14 bases left in between. Germline V gives CDR1 LGHDT, CDR2 YNNKEL (reference sequence). This clonotype was obtained from a woman aged 18 to 35 with acute COVID-19. Sequences were obtained from PBMCs or T cells enriched from blood (not recorded which). The chain employs TRBV3-1 (or the pseudogene TRBV3-2) and TRBJ2-2, with D perhaps matching TRBD2 (6 bases). CDR3 protein: CASSPGTGRGELFF. The CDR3 coding sequence is TGTGCCAGCAGCCCCGGGACTGGCCGGGGGGAGCTGTTTTTT.